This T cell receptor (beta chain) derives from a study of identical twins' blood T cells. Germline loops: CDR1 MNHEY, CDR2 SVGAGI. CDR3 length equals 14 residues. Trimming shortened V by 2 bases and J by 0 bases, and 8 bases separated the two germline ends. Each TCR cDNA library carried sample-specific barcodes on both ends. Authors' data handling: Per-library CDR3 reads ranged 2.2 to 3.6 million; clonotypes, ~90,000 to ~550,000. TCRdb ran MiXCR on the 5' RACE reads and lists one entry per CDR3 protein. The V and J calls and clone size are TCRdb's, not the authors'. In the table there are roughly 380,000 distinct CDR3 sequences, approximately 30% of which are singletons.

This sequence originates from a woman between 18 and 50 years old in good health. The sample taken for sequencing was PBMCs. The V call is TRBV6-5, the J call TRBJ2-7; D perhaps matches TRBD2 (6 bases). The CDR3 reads CASSYAGPSYEQYF. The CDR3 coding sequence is TGTGCCAGCAGTTACGCGGGACCCTCCTACGAGCAGTACTTC.